The 6 T cell receptor beta chains below were found in one sample sequenced in a study of Ad26.COV2.S vaccination and SARS-CoV-2 variants. Treatment indicated: around 19 received Ad26.COV2.S at low or high dose, single or two shots; about five received placebo; per-sample allocation not given. Sampling happened 63 days after the first vaccine or placebo injection. The assay was immunoSEQ multiplex PCR, and TCRdb's table has in-frame clones only and misses some. The repertoire holds about 330,000 clones, with roughly nine tenths as singletons. This specimen consisted of peripheral blood, obtained in a trial of Ad26.COV2.S vaccine versus placebo. All receptors derive from a person between 18 and 59 years old who received the Ad26.COV2.S COVID-19 vaccine or a placebo.

The V and J genes are TRBV29-1 and TRBJ1-2; no firm D call. CDR1 is SQVTM and CDR2 is ANQGSEA in the germline V gene. Trimming shortened V by 1 base and J by 2 bases, and 14 bases separated the two germline ends. The CDR3 spans 15 residues. In DNA form, the CDR3 reads TGCAGCGTTGAAGTGACGACCGAGATAAACTATGGCTACACCTTC. It yields the protein CSVEVTTEINYGYTF. The whole variable domain, remainder taken from reference TRBV29-1 and TRBJ1-2, is SAVISQKPSRDICQRGTSLTIQCQVDSQVTMMFWYRQQPGQSLTLIATANQGSEATYESGFVIDKFPISRPNLTFSTLTVSNMSPEDSSIYLCSVEVTTEINYGYTFGSGTRLTVV.

The chain couples TRBV5-1 to TRBJ1-6; tentatively, D is TRBD1 (6 bases). Per the germline V gene, CDR1 is SGHRS and CDR2 is YFSETQ. V was clipped by 0 bases and J by 6 bases, with 13 bases between them. The CDR3 runs 16 residues. The chain's CDR3 is CASSLEGGALNSPLHF. The DNA of the CDR3 is TGCGCCAGCAGCTTGGAAGGGGGTGCCCTTAATTCACCCCTCCACTTT.

This rearrangement joins TRBV14 to TRBJ2-7; tentative D call: TRBD2 (6 bases). The CDR3 runs to 17 residues. Trimming took 5 bases from V and 0 from J, leaving 20 bases between them. Germline V CDR1 and CDR2: SGHDN, FVKESK. The CDR3 DNA sequence: TGTGCCAGCAGCGTCAGGCGGGAAGCAGTGAGCTCCTACGAGCAGTACTTC. This encodes CASSVRREAVSSYEQYF.

The chain recombines TRBV6-5 with TRBJ1-5; D gene ambiguous. The length of the CDR3 is 14 residues. Germline assignment: CDR1 MNHEY and CDR2 SVGAGI. Trimming pared 5 bases from V and 4 bases from J, leaving 12 bases between. The CDR3 DNA sequence: TGTGCCAGCAGTCAACCAGGTTTAAATCAGCCCCAGCATTTT. This sequence encodes CASSQPGLNQPQHF.

The rearrangement joins TRBV10-3 to TRBJ2-2; 8 nucleotides line up with TRBD1. Trimming removed 8 bases from V and 5 bases from J; junction bases left unmatched: 1. This CDR3 has 12 amino acids. Germline-derived CDR1 and CDR2 are ENHRY and SYGVKD. The CDR3 protein is CAIHRGTGELFF. As DNA, the CDR3 is TGTGCCATCCACAGGGGGACCGGGGAGCTGTTTTTT.

The V and J genes are TRBV6-5 and TRBJ1-1; 11 positions agree with TRBD1. V shed 2 bases, J shed 6 bases, and the junction held 5 bases outside the gene matches. This CDR3 spans 15 amino acids. The germline CDR1 and CDR2 sequences are MNHEY and SVGAGI. The CDR3 region is CASSYGQGASAEAFF. The CDR3 region has the DNA TGTGCCAGCAGTTACGGACAGGGGGCGTCGGCTGAAGCTTTCTTT.